The next 19 T cell receptor beta chains were all read from a single sample in a study of blood T cell repertoires in COVID-19. The method was immunoSEQ multiplex PCR; TCRdb's version includes in-frame clones alone and lacks a portion of them. The sample has 400,000 to 450,000 clones, roughly 89% seen once. The sample was peripheral blood. The receptors originated from a woman aged 25 to 45 with active or convalescent COVID-19.

V is TRBV3-1 (or the pseudogene TRBV3-2) and J is TRBJ2-7; D uncertain. Germline V gene lookup returns CDR1 LGHDT and CDR2 YNNKEL (reference sequence). The length of the CDR3 is 12 residues. Trimming removed 1 base at V and 6 bases at J, with 7 bases between. The chain's CDR3 is CASSQGPSEQYF. The DNA of the CDR3 is TGTGCCAGCAGCCAAGGGCCCTCCGAGCAGTACTTC.

V is TRBV2 and J is TRBJ1-1; 7 nucleotides line up with TRBD1. V shed 6 bases, J shed 4 bases, and the junction held 5 bases outside the gene matches. The CDR3 is 13 residues long. Germline lookup yields CDR1 SNHLY and CDR2 FYNNEI. The CDR3 sequence is CASRGAGGTEAFF. The CDR3 region has the DNA TGTGCCAGCAGGGGGGCAGGGGGCACTGAAGCTTTCTTT.

This chain's CDR3 is CASSIDRGGDNSNQPQHF. The CDR3 DNA sequence: TGTGCCAGTAGTATAGATCGGGGAGGTGATAATAGCAATCAGCCCCAGCATTTT. The V call is TRBV19, the J call TRBJ1-5; D remains ambiguous. The CDR3 is made up of 18 amino acids. Per the germline V gene, CDR1 is LNHDA and CDR2 is SQIVND (reference sequence). Trimming removed 0 bases at V and 0 bases at J, with 15 bases between.

The chain joins TRBV5-4 to TRBJ2-1; 7 bases agree with TRBD2. This CDR3 region has 14 residues. Losses at the gene ends were 7 bases for V and 6 bases for J; bases not matched to a gene: 10. Germline V CDR1 and CDR2: SGHNT, YYREEE (reference sequence). CDR3 in amino acids: CASRGEASGNEQFF. DNA for the CDR3: TGTGCCAGCCGGGGAGAGGCTAGCGGCAATGAGCAGTTCTTC. The complete variable domain, with remaining parts taken from reference TRBV5-4 and TRBJ2-1, reads ETGVTQSPTHLIKTRGQQVTLRCSSQSGHNTVSWYQQALGQGPQFIFQYYREEENGRGNFPPRFSGLQFPNYSSELNVNALELDDSALYLCASRGEASGNEQFFGPGTRLTVL.

The chain joins TRBV15 to TRBJ2-7; 9 nucleotides match TRBD2. There are 15 residues in the CDR3. V shed 1 base and J 7 bases; nucleotides not matched to a gene: 8. The germline V gene encodes CDR1 LNHNV and CDR2 YYDKDF (reference sequence). The CDR3 bases are TGTGCCACCAGCAGAGCTAGCGGGAAGTTTCAGGAGCAGTACTTC. Protein: CATSRASGKFQEQYF.

The V call is TRBV7-9, the J call TRBJ2-3, with 8 positions matching TRBD2. CDR1 and CDR2 from the germline V gene are SEHNR and FQNEAQ (reference sequence). This CDR3 spans 16 amino acids. V was clipped by 3 bases and J by 0 bases; unmatched bases: 5. CDR3 nucleotide sequence: TGTGCCAGCAGCTTCTGTAGCGGGACTAGCACAGATACGCAGTATTTT. Translated, it gives CASSFCSGTSTDTQYF.

The genes are TRBV19 and TRBJ2-3, with TRBD1 matching over 9 bases. J was trimmed by 4 bases and V by 11 bases; bases with no gene match: 16. The CDR3 consists of 16 residues. CDR1 and CDR2 (germline): LNHDA, SQIVND (reference sequence). CDR3 loop: CASSGWDREYPDTQYF. The CDR3 nucleotides read TGTGCCTCATCTGGTTGGGACAGGGAGTACCCAGATACGCAGTATTTT.

V and J are TRBV6-5 and TRBJ2-7; 8 bases agree with TRBD2. The V segment lost 8 bases and the J segment 4 bases; nucleotides outside the gene matches: 10. The CDR3 has 14 amino acids. The germline gives CDR1 MNHEY, CDR2 SVGAGI. The CDR3 nucleotides read TGTGCCAGCTCCACGGGGGGGTCAACATACGAGCAGTACTTC. It translates to CASSTGGSTYEQYF.

The chain joins TRBV6-5 to TRBJ1-5; 7 bases are a match to TRBD1. The CDR3 runs to 14 residues. The V segment lost 6 bases and the J segment 1 base; nucleotides outside the gene matches: 3. Per germline, CDR1 MNHEY and CDR2 SVGAGI. CDR3 protein: CASSWGQSNQPQHF. Here the CDR3 DNA reads TGTGCCAGCAGCTGGGGACAGAGCAATCAGCCCCAGCATTTT.

CDR3 coding DNA: TGTGCCAGCGCGAAGGAGGATAGCAATCAGCCCCAGCATTTT. This codes for CASAKEDSNQPQHF. This chain uses TRBV2 with TRBJ1-5; no definite D call. The CDR3 sequence is 14 residues long. The germline V gene encodes CDR1 SNHLY and CDR2 FYNNEI. Trimming stripped 8 bases from V and 0 bases from J, with 11 bases between. The full variable domain, with the rest looked up from reference TRBV2 and TRBJ1-5, is EPEVTQTPSHQVTQMGQEVILRCVPISNHLYFYWYRQILGQKVEFLVSFYNNEISEKSEIFDDQFSVERPDGSNFTLKIRSTKLEDSAMYFCASAKEDSNQPQHFGDGTRLSIL.

The chain uses TRBV5-4 and TRBJ1-1, with TRBD1 identical over 7 bases. Trimming at V came to 3 bases and at J to 7 bases, leaving 3 bases not matched to a gene. CDR3 length: 12 amino acids. Germline V gene lookup returns CDR1 SGHNT and CDR2 YYREEE (reference sequence). CDR3 sequence (DNA): TGTGCCAGCAGCTCAAGGGACAGTGAAGCTTTCTTT. This gives the protein CASSSRDSEAFF. Variable domain in full (rest from reference TRBV5-4 and TRBJ1-1): ETGVTQSPTHLIKTRGQQVTLRCSSQSGHNTVSWYQQALGQGPQFIFQYYREEENGRGNFPPRFSGLQFPNYSSELNVNALELDDSALYLCASSSRDSEAFFGQGTRLTVV.

This clone was observed once. The V gene is TRBV30, the J gene TRBJ2-3; 7 nucleotides agree with TRBD1. V was pared by 3 bases and J by 2 bases, with 2 bases of the junction left unmatched. Germline CDR1 reads GTSNPN; CDR2 reads SVGIG (reference sequence). The CDR3 has 13 residues. Written as DNA, the CDR3 is TGTGCCTGGAGGGACAGGTACACAGATACGCAGTATTTT. Translating gives CAWRDRYTDTQYF.

This clone was recorded a few times. The rearrangement joins TRBV5-1 to TRBJ1-4; 10 bases agree with TRBD1. This CDR3 has 16 amino acids. The V gene's germline CDR1 is SGHRS and CDR2 YFSETQ. The V segment lost 4 bases and the J segment 7 bases; nucleotides outside the gene matches: 10. In DNA form, the CDR3 reads TGCGCCAGCAGCGAAGCGACAGGGGGCCAGGCTGAAAAACTGTTTTTT. Translated: CASSEATGGQAEKLFF.

The chain carries TRBV3-1 (or the pseudogene TRBV3-2) and TRBJ2-5; TRBD1 might be the D (5 bases). This CDR3 is 13 amino acids long. Germline-derived CDR1 and CDR2 are LGHDT and YNNKEL (reference sequence). V was shortened by 4 bases and J by 2 bases, with 8 bases between the two germline ends. CDR3 residues: CASSLDSQETQYF. Here the CDR3 DNA reads TGTGCCAGCAGCCTCGACAGTCAAGAGACCCAGTACTTC.

V gene TRBV7-2 combines with J gene TRBJ2-7; 7 nucleotides line up with TRBD1. The CDR3 has 14 residues. Germline V CDR1 and CDR2: SGHTA, FQGNSA. The V segment lost 3 bases and the J segment 0 bases; nucleotides outside the gene matches: 2. CDR3 nucleotide sequence: TGTGCCAGCAGCTTGGCAGGGGGCTCCTACGAGCAGTACTTC. This codes for CASSLAGGSYEQYF.

The V gene is TRBV19, the J gene TRBJ1-5; TRBD1 matches at 7 bases. The CDR3 has 13 residues. Germline V gives CDR1 LNHDA, CDR2 SQIVND (reference sequence). V trimming: 6 bases; J trimming: 5 bases; junction bases outside the gene matches: 4. CDR3 sequence: CASRGQTDQPQHF. DNA of the CDR3: TGTGCCAGTAGGGGACAGACAGATCAGCCCCAGCATTTT.

The chain employs TRBV2 and TRBJ2-7; D not resolved. The CDR3 is made up of 14 amino acids. V lost 3 bases and J lost 0, with 9 bases in between. Germline values: CDR1 SNHLY, CDR2 FYNNEI. In nucleotides, the CDR3 is TGTGCCAGCAGTGACCAGAAAAGCTCCTACGAGCAGTACTTC. This encodes CASSDQKSSYEQYF.

The V call is TRBV7-9, the J call TRBJ2-7, with a tentative D call TRBD1 (6 bases). V dropped 0 bases and J dropped 2 bases, with 11 bases sitting between them. This CDR3 spans 15 amino acids. Germline CDR1 SEHNR, CDR2 FQNEAQ (reference sequence). CDR3 DNA sequence: TGTGCCAGCAGCTTAGCGGTCGCAGGGGCCTACGAGCAGTACTTC. Amino acid sequence: CASSLAVAGAYEQYF.

The genes are TRBV6-5 and TRBJ1-2, with 7 bases identical to TRBD1. This CDR3 has 14 amino acids. From germline, CDR1 is MNHEY and CDR2 SVGAGI. V lost 4 bases, J lost 3 bases, and 5 bases stayed unmatched. The CDR3 DNA is TGTGCCAGCAGTTCCGGGACAGTTTACTATGGCTACACCTTC. Translation: CASSSGTVYYGYTF.